This T cell receptor beta chain was obtained from a study of cytomegalovirus exposure and HLA in healthy donors. The table came from immunoSEQ multiplex PCR; TCRdb's copy has only in-frame clones and leaves some out. The table lists roughly 350,000 clones, 80% to 90% of them singletons. Germline loops: CDR1 SNHLY, CDR2 FYNNEI. The V end was cut by 5 bases, the J end by 4 bases, with 11 bases between. The CDR3 has 13 amino acids. The specimen was PBMCs. The sequence derives from a woman aged 18-35 years in good health and CMV-seronegative. This rearrangement joins TRBV2 to TRBJ1-2; D is perhaps TRBD1 (5 bases). The DNA for the CDR3 is TGTGCCAGCAGTTATACAGGTCTCTATGGCTACACCTTC. Encoded protein: CASSYTGLYGYTF.